Listed here are 15 T cell receptor beta chains from one sample, sequenced in a study of CD8 T cells in ankylosing spondylitis (dated by TCRdb to 2016 to 2017). Overall study outcomes, separate from this receptor: Blood from ankylosing spondylitis patients appeared to be characterized by a TCR beta motif made up of about 8 highly homologous amino acid variants.

Library method: 5' RACE. Instrument used: Illumina HiSeq 2500. The public reads were quality trimmed at Q25 with fastp and then assembled into clones with MiXCR by TCRdb, keeping productive beta chains. One record per CDR3 amino acid sequence lists the most common genes and DNA. For this sample the table gives 450,000 to 550,000 distinct CDR3 sequences, of which under 5.5% were detected only once. The ten largest clones capture 3% to 4% of the sample. The antigens of these receptors remain unknown. The specimen was blood, either unsorted or a sorted T cell fraction (not recorded which). The receptors were gathered from a male donor with ankylosing spondylitis.

There are many counts of this clonotype. The chain employs TRBV18 and TRBJ1-2; D is possibly TRBD1 (5 bases). Germline V gene sequence: CDR1 KGHSH, CDR2 LQKENI. Trimming took 2 bases from V and 8 from J, leaving 15 bases between them. The CDR3 length is 14 residues. CDR3 nucleotide sequence: TGTGCCAGCTCACCAGAACAGGTTTTATCCGGCTACACCTTC. Translation: CASSPEQVLSGYTF.

This clonotype came up many times. V and J are TRBV20-1 and TRBJ2-1, with D possibly being TRBD2 (7 bases). There are 16 residues in the CDR3. In germline, CDR1 is DFQATT, CDR2 SNEGSKA (reference sequence). Trimming left V 3 bases short and J 2 bases short, with 17 bases between. The CDR3 bases are TGCAGTGCTAGTAACGGGGGGCATGATCCCTACAATGAGCAGTTCTTC. Encoded protein: CSASNGGHDPYNEQFF.

This clonotype was counted many times. V gene TRBV5-5 combines with J gene TRBJ1-2; no definite D call. V was cut by 1 base and J by 1 base, with 8 bases left in between. This CDR3 region has 14 residues. Germline V gene sequence: CDR1 SGHKS, CDR2 YYEKEE (reference sequence). In nucleotides, the CDR3 is TGTGCCAGCAGCTTGCTCAACCGTAACTATGGCTACACCTTC. It translates to CASSLLNRNYGYTF.

This clonotype was found a few times. V usage is TRBV3-1 and J usage is TRBJ1-5, with D possibly being TRBD1 (5 bases). The CDR3 totals 14 residues. Germline CDR1 LGHDT, CDR2 YNNKEL (reference sequence). Trimming shortened V by 4 bases and J by 6 bases, and 13 bases separated the two germline ends. CDR3 amino acids: CASSLQTVSQPQHF. The DNA of the CDR3 is TGTGCCAGCAGCCTCCAGACAGTCTCTCAGCCCCAGCATTTT. The complete variable domain, with remaining parts taken from reference TRBV3-1 and TRBJ1-5, reads DTAVSQTPKYLVTQMGNDKSIKCEQNLGHDTMYWYKQDSKKFLKIMFSYNNKELIINETVPNRFSPKSPDKAHLNLHINSLELGDSAVYFCASSLQTVSQPQHFGDGTRLSIL.

Ten or more counts support this clonotype. The rearrangement joins TRBV5-1 to TRBJ2-7; unclear D gene. Germline V lookup: CDR1 SGHRS, CDR2 YFSETQ. Deletions cut 0 bases from V and 0 bases from J, with 10 bases between. The CDR3 sequence is 15 residues long. CDR3 amino acids: CASSLAPADSYEQYF. CDR3 coding DNA: TGCGCCAGCAGCTTGGCCCCCGCGGACTCCTACGAGCAGTACTTC.

J is TRBJ1-2 and V is TRBV10-1, with 7 bases matching TRBD1. The ends lost 4 bases at V and 10 bases at J; junction bases unmatched: 3. Germline V gene data show CDR1 as WNHNN and CDR2 as SYGVQD (reference sequence). This CDR3 region has 11 residues. CDR3: CASSVGQHYTF. The CDR3 DNA sequence: TGCGCCAGCAGTGTGGGACAGCACTACACCTTC.

In this sample, this clonotype turned up many times. The chain joins TRBV7-9 to TRBJ1-4, with a weak D call TRBD1 (6 bases). The CDR3 is made up of 14 amino acids. V was cut by 5 bases and J by 5 bases, with 12 bases left in between. Germline assignment: CDR1 SEHNR and CDR2 FQNEAQ (reference sequence). The CDR3 sequence: CASSPGQWNEKLFF. CDR3 nucleotides: TGTGCCAGCAGCCCAGGACAGTGGAATGAAAAACTGTTTTTT.

This clonotype showed up many times. The rearrangement uses TRBV7-9 and TRBJ2-1; 14 bases agree with TRBD2. V was clipped by 4 bases and J by 6 bases; unmatched bases: 11. Germline V gene sequence: CDR1 SEHNR, CDR2 FQNEAQ (reference sequence). This CDR3 contains 18 residues. CDR3 residues: CASSSLGTSGSVFNEQFF. CDR3 sequence (DNA): TGTGCCAGCAGCTCCCTAGGGACTAGCGGGAGCGTTTTCAATGAGCAGTTCTTC. The full variable domain, completed using reference TRBV7-9 and TRBJ2-1, is DTGVSQNPRHKITKRGQNVTFRCDPISEHNRLYWYRQTLGQGPEFLTYFQNEAQLEKSRLLSDRFSAERPKGSFSTLEIQRTEQGDSAMYLCASSSLGTSGSVFNEQFFGPGTRLTVL.

This clonotype was detected many times. The V and J genes are TRBV10-3 and TRBJ2-2, with TRBD1 matching 8 bases. Germline trimming cut 8 bases from V and 3 bases from J; bases unmatched to any gene: 5. CDR3 length: 14 residues. Germline-derived CDR1 and CDR2 are ENHRY and SYGVKD. CDR3 DNA: TGTGCCATCCGGACAGGGTTGGACACCGGGGAGCTGTTTTTT. Amino acid sequence: CAIRTGLDTGELFF.

This clonotype was seen at least ten times. V and J are TRBV18 and TRBJ1-5; D not resolved. There are 13 residues in the CDR3. Germline values: CDR1 KGHSH, CDR2 LQKENI. V lost 3 bases and J lost 5, with 8 bases in between. For the CDR3, the DNA is TGTGCCAGCTCACCGCTGAATGATCAGCCCCAGCATTTT. Translation: CASSPLNDQPQHF. The whole variable domain, remainder taken from reference TRBV18 and TRBJ1-5, is NAGVMQNPRHLVRRRGQEARLRCSPMKGHSHVYWYRQLPEEGLKFMVYLQKENIIDESGMPKERFSAEFPKEGPSILRIQQVVRGDSAAYFCASSPLNDQPQHFGDGTRLSIL.

This clonotype has a count of ten or more. V usage is TRBV12-5 and J usage is TRBJ2-3; possibly TRBD1 for D (6 bases). With 5 bases removed from V and 7 bases from J, the gap between germline ends came to 16 bases. In germline, CDR1 is LGHNT, CDR2 FRNRAP. The CDR3 covers 14 residues. Here the CDR3 reads CASGTDLGANTQYF. CDR3 DNA sequence: TGTGCTAGTGGTACCGACCTGGGGGCGAATACGCAGTATTTT. Using reference TRBV12-5 and TRBJ2-3 for the parts outside the CDR3, the full variable domain is DARVTQTPRHKVTEMGQEVTMRCQPILGHNTVFWYRQTMMQGLELLAYFRNRAPLDDSGMPKDRFSAEMPDATLATLKIQPSEPRDSAVYFCASGTDLGANTQYFGPGTRLTVL.

There are many counts of this clonotype. V gene TRBV20-1 combines with J gene TRBJ2-3; D uncertain. Germline values: CDR1 DFQATT, CDR2 SNEGSKA (reference sequence). The CDR3 has 14 residues. Trimming stripped 4 bases from V and 0 bases from J, with 11 bases between. The CDR3 protein is CSANRGFSTDTQYF. CDR3 nucleotide sequence: TGCAGTGCTAATCGAGGATTTAGCACAGATACGCAGTATTTT.

This clonotype has a count of ten or more. The chain has TRBV25-1 and TRBJ2-3; the D gene is possibly TRBD2 (6 bases). CDR3 length: 14 amino acids. The V gene lost 4 bases and the J gene lost 2 bases, with 10 bases spanning the gap. Germline V lookup: CDR1 MGHDK, CDR2 SYGVNS. Written as DNA, the CDR3 is TGTGCCAGCAGTGCTAGCGTCAACACAGATACGCAGTATTTT. Its translation is CASSASVNTDTQYF.

This clonotype was picked up many times. This rearrangement joins TRBV20-1 to TRBJ1-5, with 9 bases identical to TRBD1. Unmatched junction bases numbered 4, after V lost 5 bases and J lost 8 bases. CDR1 is DFQATT and CDR2 is SNEGSKA in the germline V gene (reference sequence). This CDR3 is built from 12 residues. The CDR3 here is CSAGTGNKPQHF. CDR3 in DNA: TGCAGTGCTGGGACAGGGAACAAGCCCCAGCATTTT.

This clonotype was counted at least ten times. This rearrangement joins TRBV7-8 to TRBJ1-1; D is unclear. CDR1 and CDR2 from the germline V gene are SGHVS and FQNEAQ. This CDR3 contains 17 residues. The V gene lost 1 base and the J gene lost 10 bases, with 25 bases spanning the gap. The CDR3 DNA reads TGTGCCAGCAGCTTAGGCCGGACCGGTGAAAAGAGGATCGGAGCTTTCTTT. Amino acid sequence: CASSLGRTGEKRIGAFF.